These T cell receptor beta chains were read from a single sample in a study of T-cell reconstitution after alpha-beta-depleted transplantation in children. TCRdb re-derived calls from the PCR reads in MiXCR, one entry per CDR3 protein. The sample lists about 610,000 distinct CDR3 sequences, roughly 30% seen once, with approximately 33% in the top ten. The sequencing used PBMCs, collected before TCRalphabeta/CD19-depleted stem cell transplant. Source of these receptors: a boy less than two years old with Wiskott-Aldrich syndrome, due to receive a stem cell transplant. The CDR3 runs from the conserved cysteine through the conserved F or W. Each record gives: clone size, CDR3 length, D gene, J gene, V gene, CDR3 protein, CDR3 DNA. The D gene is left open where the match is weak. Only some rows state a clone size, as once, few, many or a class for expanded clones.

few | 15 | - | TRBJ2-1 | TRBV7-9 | CASSPPMGYANEQFF | TGTGCCAGCAGCCCTCCGATGGGCTACGCCAATGAGCAGTTCTTC
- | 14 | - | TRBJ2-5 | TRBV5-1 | CASSFYRVRETQYF | TGCGCCAGCAGCTTCTACAGGGTCCGAGAGACCCAGTACTTC
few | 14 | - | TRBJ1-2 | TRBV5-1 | CASSLGTKNYGYTF | TGCGCCAGCAGCTTGGGGACAAAGAACTATGGCTACACCTTC
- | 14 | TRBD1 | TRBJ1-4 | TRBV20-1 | CSAIGGQGGEKLFF | TGCAGTGCTATAGGGGGACAGGGAGGAGAAAAACTGTTTTTT
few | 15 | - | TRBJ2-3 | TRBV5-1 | CASSARQEGPDTQYF | TGCGCCAGCAGCGCCCGACAGGAGGGGCCAGATACGCAGTATTTT
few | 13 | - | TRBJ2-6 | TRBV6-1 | CASRAPGANVLTF | TGTGCCAGCAGAGCGCCGGGGGCCAACGTCCTGACTTTC
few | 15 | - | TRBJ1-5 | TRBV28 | CASNLGGRANQPQHF | TGTGCCAGCAACCTAGGGGGAAGGGCAAATCAGCCCCAGCATTTT
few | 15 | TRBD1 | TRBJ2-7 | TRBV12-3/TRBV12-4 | CASSLGTAIAYEQYF | TGTGCCAGCAGTCTTGGGACAGCCATCGCCTACGAGCAGTACTTC
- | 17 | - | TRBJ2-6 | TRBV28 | CASSFLRVLSGANVLTF | TGTGCCAGCAGTTTTCTTCGGGTTCTGTCTGGGGCCAACGTCCTGACTTTC
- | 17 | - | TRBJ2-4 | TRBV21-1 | CASSKPNTSGRGDIQYF | TGTGCCAGCAGCAAGCCCAACACTAGCGGGAGGGGGGACATTCAGTACTTC
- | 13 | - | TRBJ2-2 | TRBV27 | CASSLVGIGELFF | TGTGCCAGCTCCCTAGTGGGGATCGGGGAGCTGTTTTTT
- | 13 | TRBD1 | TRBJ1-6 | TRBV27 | CASSSPLQGSLHF | TGTGCCAGCAGTTCCCCCCTACAGGGGTCCCTCCACTTT
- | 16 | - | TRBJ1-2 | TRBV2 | CASSDGGGRPSYGYTF | TGTGCCAGCAGTGATGGGGGGGGCAGACCGAGCTATGGCTACACCTTC
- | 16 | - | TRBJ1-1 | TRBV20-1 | CSAETYTRFMNTEAFF | TGCAGTGCTGAAACCTACACACGGTTCATGAACACTGAAGCTTTCTTT
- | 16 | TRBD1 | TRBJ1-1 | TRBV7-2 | CASSSYRGQRNTEAFF | TGTGCCAGCAGCTCTTACAGGGGGCAGAGGAACACTGAAGCTTTCTTT
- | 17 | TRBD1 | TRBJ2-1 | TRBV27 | CASSLSIRTGENNEQFF | TGTGCCAGCAGTTTATCGATCCGGACAGGGGAAAACAATGAGCAGTTCTTC
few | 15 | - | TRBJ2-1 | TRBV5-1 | CASSFGGGGRNEQFF | TGCGCCAGCAGCTTTGGTGGTGGGGGGAGAAATGAGCAGTTCTTC
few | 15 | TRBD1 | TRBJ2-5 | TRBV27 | CASSLSTGVGETQYF | TGTGCCAGCAGTTTATCGACAGGGGTGGGGGAGACCCAGTACTTC
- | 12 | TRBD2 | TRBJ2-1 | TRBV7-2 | CASSPSSGIEFF | TGTGCCAGCAGCCCCTCTAGCGGGATAGAGTTCTTC
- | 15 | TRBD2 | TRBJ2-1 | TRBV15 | CATRVGLAGYNEQFF | TGTGCCACCAGGGTAGGACTAGCGGGCTACAATGAGCAGTTCTTC
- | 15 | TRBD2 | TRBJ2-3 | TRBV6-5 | CASRLGGRAGDTQYF | TGTGCCAGCAGATTAGGCGGGAGGGCCGGGGATACGCAGTATTTT
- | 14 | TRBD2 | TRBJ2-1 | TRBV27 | CASGTSAIYNEQFF | TGTGCCAGCGGGACTAGCGCCATCTACAATGAGCAGTTCTTC
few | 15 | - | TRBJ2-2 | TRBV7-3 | CASSSSRDGTGELFF | TGTGCCAGCAGCTCTTCTAGGGACGGCACCGGGGAGCTGTTTTTT
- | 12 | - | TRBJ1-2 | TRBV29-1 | CSAAGTHYGYTF | TGCAGCGCCGCGGGGACCCACTATGGCTACACCTTC
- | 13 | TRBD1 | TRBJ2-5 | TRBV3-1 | CASSPDRPGTQYF | TGTGCCAGCAGCCCGGACAGGCCAGGGACCCAGTACTTC
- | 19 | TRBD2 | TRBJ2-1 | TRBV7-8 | CASSLNWTSGRVSYNEQFF | TGTGCCAGCAGCCTCAATTGGACTAGCGGGAGGGTCTCCTACAATGAGCAGTTCTTC
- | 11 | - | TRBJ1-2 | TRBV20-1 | CSARLTYGYTF | TGCAGTGCCCGCCTGACCTATGGCTACACCTTC
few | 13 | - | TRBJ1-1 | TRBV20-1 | CSARVQVNTEAFF | TGCAGTGCTAGGGTACAGGTGAACACTGAAGCTTTCTTT
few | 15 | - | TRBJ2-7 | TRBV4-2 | CASSQRGRTSYEQYF | TGTGCCAGCAGCCAAAGGGGCAGGACCTCCTACGAGCAGTACTTC
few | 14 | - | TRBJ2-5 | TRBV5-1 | CASSLADGGETQYF | TGCGCCAGCAGCTTGGCCGACGGGGGAGAGACCCAGTACTTC
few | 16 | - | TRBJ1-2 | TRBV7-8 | CASSLVTGAPNYGYTF | TGTGCCAGCAGCTTAGTGACCGGGGCACCCAACTATGGCTACACCTTC
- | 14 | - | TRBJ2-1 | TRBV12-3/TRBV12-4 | CASSLVLGYNEQFF | TGTGCCAGCAGTTTAGTGCTCGGATACAATGAGCAGTTCTTC
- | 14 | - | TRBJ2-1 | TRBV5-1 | CASSVQLGADEQFF | TGCGCCAGCAGCGTCCAACTAGGAGCGGATGAGCAGTTCTTC
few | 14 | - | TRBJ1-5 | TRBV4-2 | CASSQAGFGEPQHF | TGTGCCAGCAGCCAAGCAGGGTTTGGTGAGCCCCAGCATTTT
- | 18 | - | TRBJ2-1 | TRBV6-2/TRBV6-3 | CASSYEQGGGRISNEQFF | TGTGCCAGCAGTTACGAGCAGGGAGGTGGGAGGATATCCAATGAGCAGTTCTTC
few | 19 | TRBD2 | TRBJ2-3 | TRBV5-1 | CASSLDRAGGPWFTDTQYF | TGCGCCAGCAGCTTGGACCGAGCGGGAGGGCCCTGGTTCACAGATACGCAGTATTTT
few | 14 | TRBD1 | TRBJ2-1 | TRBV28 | CASSSPGGSNEQFF | TGTGCCAGCAGTTCGCCAGGGGGCTCCAATGAGCAGTTCTTC
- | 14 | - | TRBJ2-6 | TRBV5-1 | CASKSATGANVLTF | TGCGCCAGCAAGTCAGCCACTGGGGCCAACGTCCTGACTTTC
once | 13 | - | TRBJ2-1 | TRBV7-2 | CASSLAMLEEQFF | TGTGCCAGCAGCTTAGCAATGCTAGAAGAGCAGTTCTTC
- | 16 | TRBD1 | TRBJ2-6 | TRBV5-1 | CASSPRGIAGANVLTF | TGCGCCAGCAGCCCCAGGGGGATAGCTGGGGCCAACGTCCTGACTTTC
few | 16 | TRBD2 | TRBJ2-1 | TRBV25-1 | CASSEFGPSGDNEQFF | TGTGCCAGCAGTGAATTCGGGCCTAGCGGAGACAATGAGCAGTTCTTC
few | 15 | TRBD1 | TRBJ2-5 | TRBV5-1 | CASSLLTGGQETQYF | TGCGCCAGCAGCTTATTGACAGGGGGCCAAGAGACCCAGTACTTC
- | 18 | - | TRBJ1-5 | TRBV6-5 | CASSYSKGGVGSNQPQHF | TGTGCCAGCAGTTACTCAAAGGGAGGGGTTGGGAGCAATCAGCCCCAGCATTTT
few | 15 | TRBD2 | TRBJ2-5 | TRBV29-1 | CSVAGLAEHQETQYF | TGCAGCGTCGCGGGACTAGCGGAGCATCAAGAGACCCAGTACTTC
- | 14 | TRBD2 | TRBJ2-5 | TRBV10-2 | CASTGLAGGETQYF | TGCGCCAGCACGGGACTAGCGGGAGGAGAGACCCAGTACTTC
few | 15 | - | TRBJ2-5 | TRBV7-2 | CASSENWGAQETQYF | TGTGCCAGCAGCGAAAATTGGGGGGCTCAAGAGACCCAGTACTTC
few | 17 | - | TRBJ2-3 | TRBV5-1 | CASSTHTAGTPTDTQYF | TGCGCCAGCAGCACACACACTGCGGGGACCCCCACAGATACGCAGTATTTT
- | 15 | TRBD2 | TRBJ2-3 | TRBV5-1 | CASSLPREAADTQYF | TGCGCCAGCAGCTTGCCTCGGGAGGCAGCAGATACGCAGTATTTT
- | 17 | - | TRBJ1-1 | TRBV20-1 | CSAPGPGHLLPNTEAFF | TGCAGTGCTCCCGGGCCAGGACACTTACTTCCGAACACTGAAGCTTTCTTT
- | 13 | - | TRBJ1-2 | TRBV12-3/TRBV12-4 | CASSRASVDGYTF | TGTGCCAGCAGTCGTGCGTCGGTCGATGGCTACACCTTC
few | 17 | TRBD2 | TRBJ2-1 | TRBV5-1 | CASSLGGLAGYYNEQFF | TGCGCCAGCAGCTTGGGGGGACTAGCGGGGTACTACAATGAGCAGTTCTTC
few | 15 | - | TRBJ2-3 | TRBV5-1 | CASSLEAVSADTQYF | TGCGCCAGCAGCTTGGAGGCAGTTTCAGCAGATACGCAGTATTTT
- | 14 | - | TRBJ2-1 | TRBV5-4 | CAISLELAFNEQFF | TGTGCCATCAGCTTGGAACTAGCCTTCAATGAGCAGTTCTTC
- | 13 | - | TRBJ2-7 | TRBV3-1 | CASSRTLVNEQYF | TGTGCCAGCAGCCGGACCCTAGTCAACGAGCAGTACTTC
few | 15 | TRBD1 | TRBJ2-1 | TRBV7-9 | CASSLGRGQINEQFF | TGTGCCAGCAGCTTAGGTCGGGGACAGATCAATGAGCAGTTCTTC
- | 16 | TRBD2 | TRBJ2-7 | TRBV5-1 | CASSLPRAGGTYEQYF | TGCGCCAGCAGCTTACCCCGGGCGGGAGGGACCTACGAGCAGTACTTC
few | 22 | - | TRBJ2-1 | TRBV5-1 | CASSLGTGQEGLRDYYYNEQFF | TGCGCCAGCAGCTTGGGGACGGGACAGGAGGGCCTCCGGGACTACTACTACAATGAGCAGTTCTTC